This T cell receptor beta chain was recorded in a study of T cell responses to AZD1222 COVID-19 vaccine. Sequencing was performed with immunoSEQ multiplex PCR; in TCRdb, only in-frame clones are kept and a portion is missing. The sample has about 110,000 clones, 94% seen once; the top ten hold 2.5% to 3.5%. V was clipped by 5 bases and J by 0 bases; unmatched bases: 15. Germline V gene sequence: CDR1 LGHNT, CDR2 FRNRAP. CDR3 length: 19 amino acids. Sequencing was performed on peripheral blood, taken 28 days after the second AZD1222 dose. The chain couples TRBV12-5 to TRBJ2-7, with 11 bases aligning to TRBD1. The TCR originated in an adult who received the AZD1222 COVID-19 vaccine. The CDR3, as DNA: TGTGCTAGTGGTACCAACCCGGGACAGGGGGTAATTGGCTCCTACGAGCAGTACTTC. It translates to CASGTNPGQGVIGSYEQYF.